The 30 T cell receptor beta chains below come from one sample, sequenced in a study of T-cell reconstitution after alpha-beta-depleted transplantation in children. Unique molecular identifiers were used in preparing the TCRbeta library. TCRdb analysed the PCR reads with MiXCR anew, one entry per CDR3 protein. The table has around 6,700 distinct CDR3 sequences, roughly 17% seen once. Sequencing used PBMCs, obtained before TCRalphabeta/CD19-depleted stem cell transplant. Receptors originate from a boy aged 2 to 10 with acute lymphoblastic leukemia, due to receive a stem cell transplant.

This clonotype is categorized as medium-sized. The chain employs TRBV11-2 and TRBJ2-2; D remains ambiguous. The CDR3 extends over 14 amino acids. Trimming took 1 base from V and 7 from J, leaving 10 bases between them. CDR1 and CDR2 from the germline V gene are SGHAT and FQNNGV. CDR3: CASSLVSHFGELFF. The CDR3, as DNA: TGTGCCAGCAGCTTAGTTTCGCACTTCGGGGAGCTGTTTTTT.

Judged by abundance, this clonotype is medium-sized. Here the CDR3 reads CASSVRGDRTDTQYF. DNA of the CDR3: TGTGCCAGCAGCGTACGGGGGGATCGCACAGATACGCAGTATTTT. The rearrangement uses TRBV9 and TRBJ2-3, with 7 bases that match TRBD2. V shed 1 base and J 1 base; nucleotides not matched to a gene: 3. CDR3 length: 15 amino acids. Germline V gene sequence: CDR1 SGDLS, CDR2 YYNGEE.

Sample share makes this clonotype medium-sized. The V and J genes are TRBV9 and TRBJ1-1; 8 bases fit TRBD1. The CDR3 extends over 16 amino acids. Germline lookup yields CDR1 SGDLS and CDR2 YYNGEE. V trimming: 4 bases; J trimming: 1 base; junction bases outside the gene matches: 9. The CDR3 protein is CASSLGGGTGNTEAFF. Written as DNA, the CDR3 is TGTGCCAGCAGCCTAGGGGGTGGGACAGGGAACACTGAAGCTTTCTTT.

The chain combines TRBV29-1 with TRBJ2-1, with D perhaps given as TRBD1 or TRBD2 (6 bases each). The CDR3 has 15 residues. With 7 bases removed from V and 7 bases from J, the gap between germline ends came to 23 bases. CDR1 is SQVTM and CDR2 is ANQGSEA in the germline V gene. CDR3 sequence reads: CSAGVRDLGGNEQFF. CDR3 nucleotide sequence: TGCAGCGCTGGGGTACGGGACTTAGGGGGTAATGAGCAGTTCTTC.

By its share, this clonotype is medium-sized. The chain has TRBV5-1 and TRBJ2-5; 9 bases are shared with TRBD1. Germline V gene data show CDR1 as SGHRS and CDR2 as YFSETQ. Germline trimming cut 4 bases from V and 5 bases from J; bases unmatched to any gene: 12. This CDR3 region has 16 residues. Here the CDR3 DNA reads TGCGCCAGCAGCGACCCCCACAGGGGGCGCTCGGAGACCCAGTACTTC. This gives the protein CASSDPHRGRSETQYF.

This clonotype is termed medium-sized (0.01 to 0.1%). CDR3 region: CASNTQGARTEAFF. The CDR3 DNA is TGTGCCAGCAACACCCAGGGGGCGCGCACTGAAGCTTTCTTT. The gene calls are TRBV5-6 and TRBJ1-1; TRBD1 matches 8 bases. J lost 4 bases, V lost 6 bases, and 8 bases had no gene match. CDR1 is SGHDT and CDR2 is YYEEEE in the germline V gene. This CDR3 contains 14 residues.

In its sample, this clonotype is medium-sized. The chain combines TRBV12-3 or TRBV12-4 with TRBJ2-1; possible D gene TRBD1, 6 bases. Between the trimmed V and J ends, which lost 2 bases and 7 bases, there was a span of 9 bases. The CDR3 is 13 amino acids. The CDR3 sequence is CASSLQGPNEQFF. CDR3 coding DNA: TGTGCCAGCAGTTTACAGGGGCCGAATGAGCAGTTCTTC.

In this sample, this clonotype is medium-sized. The V gene is TRBV10-3, the J gene TRBJ1-6; D is unresolved. The CDR3 is 16 residues long. CDR1 is ENHRY, CDR2 SYGVKD, per germline. The ends were cut back, 0 bases at V and 4 bases at J, with 10 bases in the middle. The CDR3 region is CAISESAELYNSPLHF. CDR3 DNA: TGTGCCATCAGTGAGTCGGCAGAACTGTATAATTCACCCCTCCACTTT.

A remark on this clonotype: One base away lies a much larger clone, so this may be a sequencing read error. The rearrangement joins TRBV6-1 to TRBJ1-1, with D maybe TRBD1 (6 bases). Germline V gene lookup returns CDR1 MNHNS and CDR2 SASEGT. The CDR3 extends over 12 amino acids. The CDR3 bases are TGTGCCAGCAGTGAATACCCAGGGGAAGATTTCTTT. This gives the protein CASSEYPGEDFF.

This clonotype was counted many times. The rearrangement links TRBV4-1 to TRBJ2-3, with D maybe TRBD1 (6 bases). V dropped 3 bases and J dropped 2 bases, with 21 bases sitting between them. The length of the CDR3 is 18 residues. Germline loops: CDR1 MGHRA, CDR2 YSYEKL. The CDR3 coding sequence is TGCGCCAGCAGCCATCCACTTAGGCCAACAGGGTCCACAGATACGCAGTATTTT. The encoded protein is CASSHPLRPTGSTDTQYF.

This clonotype is judged medium-sized. The V and J genes are TRBV5-1 and TRBJ2-7, with a possible D match to TRBD1 (6 bases). Germline loops: CDR1 SGHRS, CDR2 YFSETQ. The CDR3 is made up of 14 amino acids. V lost 4 bases and J lost 4, with 15 bases in between. Here the CDR3 reads CASSPTGERYEQYF. DNA of the CDR3: TGCGCCAGCAGCCCGACAGGAGAACGGTACGAGCAGTACTTC.

This clonotype showed up many times. The chain has TRBV5-1 and TRBJ2-5; D gene unclear. This CDR3 is built from 13 residues. CDR1 and CDR2 (germline): SGHRS, YFSETQ. Trimming removed 0 bases at V and 13 bases at J, with 16 bases between. The CDR3 here is CASSLAVSGLGYF. CDR3 sequence (DNA): TGCGCCAGCAGCTTGGCCGTTTCGGGTTTGGGGTACTTC.

This sequence joins TRBV14 and TRBJ2-5, with 8 bases fitting TRBD1. The CDR3 runs to 14 residues. Trimming removed 6 bases from V and 0 bases from J; junction bases left unmatched: 3. Germline V gene data show CDR1 as SGHDN and CDR2 as FVKESK. This CDR3 reads CASRTGVHQETQYF. CDR3 nucleotides: TGTGCCAGCAGGACAGGGGTCCACCAAGAGACCCAGTACTTC.

The chain employs TRBV7-2 and TRBJ2-2; D is possibly TRBD2 (5 bases). The CDR3 sequence is 16 residues long. The germline V gene has CDR1 SGHTA and CDR2 FQGNSA. The V end lost 4 bases, the J end lost 4 bases, and 16 bases lay between the germline ends. CDR3 protein: CASSSYLGILTGELFF. The CDR3 nucleotides read TGTGCCAGCAGCTCCTACCTCGGGATTCTCACCGGGGAGCTGTTTTTT.

This clonotype is deemed medium-sized. This rearrangement joins TRBV5-1 to TRBJ1-4; TRBD1 matches at 11 bases. This CDR3 is 15 amino acids long. The trim removed 4 bases at V and 12 bases at J, leaving 11 bases unmatched. Per germline, CDR1 SGHRS and CDR2 YFSETQ. Written as DNA, the CDR3 is TGCGCCAGCAGCCCTGGACAGGGGGCATTGTCGGAACTGTTTTTT. As protein: CASSPGQGALSELFF.

By sample fraction, this clonotype is medium-sized. V and J are TRBV6-2 or TRBV6-3 and TRBJ1-1, with 7 bases fitting TRBD1. The CDR3 extends over 16 amino acids. The V and J ends lost 7 bases and 6 bases, in that order; junction bases with no gene match: 17. In germline, CDR1 is MNHEY, CDR2 SVGEGT. The CDR3 coding sequence is TGTGCCAGCATGGACAGGAGGTCCGAGACGTCGCCTGAAGCTTTCTTT. It encodes CASMDRRSETSPEAFF.

This clonotype qualifies as medium-sized. As DNA, the CDR3 is TGTGCCAGCAGTTTAACCCCCAGGAACTATGGCTACACCTTC. Its translation is CASSLTPRNYGYTF. This sequence joins TRBV12-3 or TRBV12-4 and TRBJ1-2; no reliable D call. The CDR3 contains 14 residues. V was shortened by 2 bases and J by 2 bases, with 9 bases between the two germline ends.

The chain carries TRBV20-1 and TRBJ2-7, with 7 nucleotides matching TRBD2. The CDR3 extends over 10 amino acids. Germline lookup yields CDR1 DFQATT and CDR2 SNEGSKA (reference sequence). Trimming at V came to 3 bases and at J to 7 bases, leaving 0 bases not matched to a gene. CDR3 sequence: CSASGREQYF. For the CDR3, the DNA is TGCAGTGCTAGCGGGAGGGAGCAGTACTTC.

This clonotype was found once. This chain links TRBV20-1 with TRBJ1-1, with 7 bases that match TRBD1. Germline V gene sequence: CDR1 DFQATT, CDR2 SNEGSKA (reference sequence). J lost 1 base, V lost 1 base, and 6 bases had no gene match. The CDR3 runs to 15 residues. The CDR3 is CSARARNRGNTEAFF. The DNA of the CDR3 is TGCAGTGCTAGAGCACGAAACAGGGGGAACACTGAAGCTTTCTTT.

This rearrangement joins TRBV6-5 to TRBJ2-3; the D is unclear. V dropped 1 base and J dropped 4 bases, with 12 bases sitting between them. Germline lookup yields CDR1 MNHEY and CDR2 SVGAGI. The CDR3 length is 15 residues. The CDR3 DNA follows: TGTGCCAGCAGTTACTGGCCCGGGTCCCCAGATACGCAGTATTTT. Protein product: CASSYWPGSPDTQYF.

The rearrangement joins TRBV18 to TRBJ2-7; maybe TRBD1 (6 bases). Trimming stripped 3 bases from V and 2 bases from J, with 11 bases between. This CDR3 spans 14 amino acids. Looked up from germline, CDR1 is KGHSH and CDR2 is LQKENI. The DNA for the CDR3 is TGTGCCAGCTCACCCGACAGGACAGCCTACGAGCAGTACTTC. It yields the protein CASSPDRTAYEQYF.

This clonotype is judged medium-sized. The chain uses TRBV5-6 and TRBJ1-1; TRBD1 might be the D (5 bases). The CDR3 covers 13 residues. The germline CDR1 and CDR2 sequences are SGHDT and YYEEEE. The V and J ends lost 2 bases and 5 bases respectively, with 10 bases between them. CDR3 amino acids: CASSLIGGTEAFF. The CDR3, as DNA: TGTGCCAGCAGCTTAATTGGGGGAACTGAAGCTTTCTTT.

This clonotype was observed at least ten times. The chain employs TRBV6-5 and TRBJ1-3; no definite D call. The CDR3 extends over 16 amino acids. V lost 4 bases to trimming and J lost 1 base, with 14 bases between them. The germline V gene has CDR1 MNHEY and CDR2 SVGAGI. The CDR3 region has the DNA TGTGCCAGCAGTTTCGCAGGTTTAGATTCTGGAAACACCATATATTTT. Its protein is CASSFAGLDSGNTIYF.

By share, this clonotype counts as medium-sized (0.01 to 0.1%). The rearrangement links TRBV29-1 to TRBJ2-7; 11 bases match TRBD2. The CDR3 contains 14 residues. The germline CDR1 and CDR2 sequences are SQVTM and ANQGSEA. The CDR3 DNA is TGCAGAGAGAATGGTAGCGGGGGGGCCTGCGAGCAGTACTTC. Translating it yields CRENGSGGACEQYF.

Relative to its sample, this clonotype is medium-sized (0.01 to 0.1%). This chain uses TRBV5-1 with TRBJ2-7; D is unresolved. With 0 bases removed from V and 0 bases from J, the gap between germline ends came to 7 bases. The CDR3 is made up of 14 amino acids. Germline V CDR1 and CDR2: SGHRS, YFSETQ. This CDR3 is CASSLEVRSYEQYF. For the CDR3, the DNA is TGCGCCAGCAGCTTGGAAGTCCGCTCCTACGAGCAGTACTTC.

This clonotype ranks as medium-sized. The rearrangement uses TRBV11-3 and TRBJ2-1; 7 nucleotides align to TRBD1. The CDR3 extends over 15 amino acids. J lost 2 bases, V lost 5 bases, and 6 bases had no gene match. CDR1 is SGHNT and CDR2 is YENEEA in the germline V gene. DNA for the CDR3: TGTGCCAGCAGCCTCCGGACAGGACCCTACAATGAGCAGTTCTTC. Its translation is CASSLRTGPYNEQFF.

Within the sample, this clonotype is medium-sized (0.01 to 0.1%). The chain couples TRBV13 to TRBJ2-3; the match to TRBD2 covers 10 bases. Trimming took 2 bases from V and 6 from J; bases not matched to a gene: 8. Germline CDR1 is PRHDT and CDR2 is FYEKMQ (reference sequence). This CDR3 contains 16 residues. In DNA form, the CDR3 reads TGTGCCAGCAGCTTATCTAGCGGGGGCCCCCTCGATACGCAGTATTTT. This encodes CASSLSSGGPLDTQYF.

CDR3: CSAYEQAGIYNSPLHF. CDR3 sequence (DNA): TGCAGTGCCTATGAACAGGCGGGAATATATAATTCACCCCTCCACTTT. The rearrangement uses TRBV20-1 and TRBJ1-6; TRBD1 might be the D (5 bases). This CDR3 spans 16 amino acids. CDR1 and CDR2 (germline): DFQATT, SNEGSKA (reference sequence). The V end lost 6 bases, the J end lost 4 bases, and 19 bases lay between the germline ends.

This clonotype qualifies as medium-sized. The rearrangement links TRBV12-3 or TRBV12-4 to TRBJ2-1; 15 bases are shared with TRBD2. Germline trimming cut 4 bases from V and 8 bases from J; bases unmatched to any gene: 3. The CDR3 runs 15 residues. CDR3 sequence: CASSWTSGGAHEQFF. The CDR3 bases are TGTGCCAGCAGTTGGACTAGCGGGGGGGCCCATGAGCAGTTCTTC.

This clonotype was counted ten times or more. V usage is TRBV7-2 and J usage is TRBJ1-1; 7 positions agree with TRBD1. The CDR3 consists of 15 residues. In germline, CDR1 is SGHTA, CDR2 FQGNSA. With 1 base clipped from V and 0 bases from J, the junction kept 2 bases outside the gene matches. The CDR3 sequence is CASSLGGQLNTEAFF. The CDR3 DNA follows: TGTGCCAGCAGCTTAGGGGGACAGCTGAACACTGAAGCTTTCTTT.